Reported below is one TCR beta chain. This receptor's antigen is unknown. No base quality information exists; no much larger clone differs at one position. The data are from a study of blood T cells in healthy people across ages (dated by TCRdb to between 2015 and 2016). Notes on the research overall: Template switching captured roughly one uniquely barcoded TCR beta cDNA molecule per two T cells in model experiments. Donors were grouped into four age groups: young (average roughly 17 years), middle-aged (over 35), aged (around 66) and long-lived (just over 80). The study analyzed two additional independent replicas of 1 million unique cDNA reads from the same blood draw for two donors, one aged 18 to 29 and one aged 80 or older. The study measured age-related changes in TCR beta repertoire diversity using deep sequencing normalized with unique cDNA molecular identifiers. Study-level results and caveats: There was a strong correlation between observed TCR beta diversity and the percentage of naive T cells measured by flow cytometry. Because the CMV infection status of the donors was unknown, age-related changes in expanded clonotypes may potentially have been confounded. Conclusive comparison of naive and antigen-experienced compartments was prevented by the profiling of bulk unsorted PBMCs. As age increased, observed TCR beta diversity per million T cells dropped in a roughly linear way, and a significant reduction was already evident by age around 41. Estimates of total diversity based on one million sequenced T cells were regarded as lower bounds and as underestimates. Compared with the aged group, the long-lived group had more naive CD4+ T cells, fewer expanded clones and increased TCR diversity, suggesting age selection.

Receptor amplification or capture employed 5' RACE. Sequencing was performed on an Illumina HiSeq 2500. A second about 7 to 12 cycle PCR used a sample-barcoded 5' primer and a J-beta primer mix. Each TCR beta cDNA molecule received a unique molecular identifier from a template-switch 5' adaptor carrying 12 random nucleotides. At least 3 million CDR3-containing paired-end reads were obtained from each sample. First-strand cDNA synthesis was performed from all RNA using the Mint cDNA synthesis kit, with priming by a TRBC-specific oligonucleotide. Following uracil-DNA glycosylase treatment, a first 18-cycle PCR with universal primers M1SS and BC2_uni_R was performed on all cDNA. The study's processing was this. For normalization, 1 million high-quality reads were randomly selected from each sample, with every read carrying a distinct molecular identifier. Reads with shared molecular identifiers were discarded instead of being binned into consensus sequences. CDR3 identification, clonotype clustering and error correction used MiTCR with a Q25 quality threshold and the strictest error-elimination algorithm. Lower-bound total TCR beta diversity was estimated with a nonparametric unseen species model using Euler transformation. The raw public reads went through TCRdb reprocessing: fastp at Q25, MiXCR clone calling, in-frame beta chains kept. Each CDR3 protein appears once, grouped with its most common genes and DNA. In this record, the V and J calls reflect TCRdb's handling and not the investigators' own analysis. The sample table holds around 1,000,000 distinct CDR3 sequences, of which roughly a quarter were seen once. Around 0.7% of the sample is in the top ten clones.

Donors were 39 systemically healthy Caucasian individuals from Russia aged roughly 6 to 90 years. Each donor gave roughly 9 milliliters of peripheral blood, drawn into EDTA-treated Vacutainer tubes. Ficoll-Paque density-gradient centrifugation was used to isolate PBMCs, with at least 6.5 million per sample. Total RNA, at least 6 micrograms per sample, was extracted from PBMCs with Trizol reagent. For every donor, an aliquot of PBMCs went through flow cytometry to measure the percentages of naive CD45RAhigh/CD27high T cells. The CDR3 runs 16 residues from the cysteine to the phenylalanine. CDR3 DNA only is kept here, 48 bases in frame from base 1. Trimming removed 5 bases from V and 9 bases from J, leaving 23 bases between the germline ends. The data were also submitted as part of a second study, on T cells of mothers and their children. Per that second paper: Nine systemically healthy Caucasian individuals served as donors, namely three mothers together with their six children. cDNA synthesis consumed the entire amount of extracted RNA, loaded at around 1.5 ug RNA in each 15 ul reaction. In the second PCR, sample barcodes and 2-4 random nucleotides were introduced via the M1S primer. Each mother yielded over 8.5 million TCR beta CDR3 reads and each child some 3 million reads. Thymic selection similarly shapes TCR recombination output in related and unrelated pairs, with minor effect from inherited differences. Normalized repertoire overlap in related mother-child pairs was always slightly higher than in unrelated mother-child pairs, but the difference was never significant. No persistent microchimeric T cell clones were found, with a detection sensitivity of roughly 92 clones per million clonotypes. In the study, deep NGS was used to compare the TCR beta repertoires of mothers and children, and features distinguishing related mother-child pairs from unrelated individuals were sought. Mothers averaged about 37 +/- 4 years of age and children averaged around 10 +/- 4 years. Libraries were sequenced on Illumina HiSeq 2000 with 100+100 nt paired-end reads after adapter ligation with NEBNext reagents. To avoid cross-contamination, the mother libraries and the child libraries were prepared a month apart and sequenced in separate runs. Each donor had between roughly 450,000 and 2,100,000 distinct TCR beta clonotypes identified. Naive TCR beta clonotypes were estimated from low-frequency clonotypes matched to each donor's FACS-determined naive share, without sorting.

Input material: blood. This clonotype was sampled from a girl aged 2-10 years in good health. The chain is encoded by TRBV12-3 or TRBV12-4 joined to TRBJ2-1; the best D guess is TRBD1, with 6 bases matching. Read as DNA, the sequence is TGTGCCAGCAGTCCGAACAGGGATGTGGACTTAAGTGAGCAGTTCTTC. Translation gives CASSPNRDVDLSEQFF.